What follows describes a single TCR beta chain. Sequencing used immunoSEQ multiplex PCR; TCRdb keeps in-frame clones, though not all of them. This sample has some 70,000 clones, with about nine tenths found just once. These data are taken from a study of cytotoxic CD8 clonotypes in ibrutinib-treated CLL. With V trimmed by 2 bases and J by 5 bases, 7 bases remained unmatched. CDR3 length: 15 residues. Per germline, CDR1 SGHNT and CDR2 YYREEE (reference sequence). The starting material was PBMCs, obtained after 12 months of ibrutinib treatment. This clonotype was obtained from a human donor with chronic lymphocytic leukemia. V usage is TRBV5-4 and J usage is TRBJ1-1; TRBD1 aligns across 9 bases. The CDR3 DNA reads TGTGCCAGCAGCTTTACAGGGGGCTTTAAAACTGAAGCTTTCTTT. This codes for CASSFTGGFKTEAFF.